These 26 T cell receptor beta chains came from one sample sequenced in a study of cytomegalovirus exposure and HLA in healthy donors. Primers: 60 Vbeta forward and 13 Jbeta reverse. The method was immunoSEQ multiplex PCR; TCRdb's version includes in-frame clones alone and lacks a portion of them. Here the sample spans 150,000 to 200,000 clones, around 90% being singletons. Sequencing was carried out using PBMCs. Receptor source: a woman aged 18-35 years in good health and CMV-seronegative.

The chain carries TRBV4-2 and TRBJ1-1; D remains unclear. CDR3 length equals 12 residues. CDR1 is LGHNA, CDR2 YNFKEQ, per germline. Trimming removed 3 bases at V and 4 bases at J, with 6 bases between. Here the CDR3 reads CASSQRSTEAFF. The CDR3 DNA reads TGTGCCAGCAGCCAGAGAAGCACTGAAGCTTTCTTT.

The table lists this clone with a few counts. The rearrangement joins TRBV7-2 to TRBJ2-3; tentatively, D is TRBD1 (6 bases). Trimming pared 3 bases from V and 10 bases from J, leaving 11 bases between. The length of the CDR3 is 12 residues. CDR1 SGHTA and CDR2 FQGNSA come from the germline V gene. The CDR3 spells CASSLGPGAQYF. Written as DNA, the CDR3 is TGTGCCAGCAGCTTGGGCCCAGGGGCGCAGTATTTT.

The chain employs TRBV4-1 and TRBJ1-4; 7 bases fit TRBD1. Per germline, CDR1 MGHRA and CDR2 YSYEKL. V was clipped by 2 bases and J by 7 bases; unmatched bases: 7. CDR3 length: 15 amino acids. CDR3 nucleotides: TGCGCCAGCAGCCAAAGGCGGACAGGAACTGAAAAACTGTTTTTT. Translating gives CASSQRRTGTEKLFF.

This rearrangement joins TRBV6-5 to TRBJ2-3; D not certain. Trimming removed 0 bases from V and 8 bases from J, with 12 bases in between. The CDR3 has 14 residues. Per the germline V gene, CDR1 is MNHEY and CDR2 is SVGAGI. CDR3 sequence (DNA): TGTGCCAGCAGTTACTCCTTCGGAGACGGTACGCAGTATTTT. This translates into CASSYSFGDGTQYF.

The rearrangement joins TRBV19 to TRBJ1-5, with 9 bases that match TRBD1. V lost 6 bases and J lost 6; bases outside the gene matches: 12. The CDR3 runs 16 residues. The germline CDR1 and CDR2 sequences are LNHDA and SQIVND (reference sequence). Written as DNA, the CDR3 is TGTGCCAGTAGACCCAGGGCTACAGGGGGCGGTCAGCCCCAGCATTTT. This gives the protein CASRPRATGGGQPQHF.

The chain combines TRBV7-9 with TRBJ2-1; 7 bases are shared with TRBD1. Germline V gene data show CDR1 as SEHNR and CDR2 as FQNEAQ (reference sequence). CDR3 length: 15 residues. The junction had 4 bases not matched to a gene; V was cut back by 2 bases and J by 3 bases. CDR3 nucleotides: TGTGCCAGCAGCTTATTGGGGACAGTCTACAATGAGCAGTTCTTC. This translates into CASSLLGTVYNEQFF. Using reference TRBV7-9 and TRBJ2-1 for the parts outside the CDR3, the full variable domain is DTGVSQNPRHKITKRGQNVTFRCDPISEHNRLYWYRQTLGQGPEFLTYFQNEAQLEKSRLLSDRFSAERPKGSFSTLEIQRTEQGDSAMYLCASSLLGTVYNEQFFGPGTRLTVL.

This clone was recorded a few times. The DNA for the CDR3 is TGTGCCAGCAGCCGTGCGGGGCGAGAGACCCAGTACTTC. Amino acids: CASSRAGRETQYF. This chain joins TRBV7-2 and TRBJ2-5, with a weak D call TRBD2 (6 bases). V was trimmed by 5 bases and J by 4 bases, leaving 11 bases between them. The CDR3 runs 13 residues. The germline CDR1 and CDR2 sequences are SGHTA and FQGNSA.

CDR3 DNA: TGTGCCAGCAGCTCCGGACTAGCGGGAGCCTACGAGCAGTACTTC. Protein product: CASSSGLAGAYEQYF. The rearrangement joins TRBV5-4 to TRBJ2-7; 13 nucleotides align to TRBD2. The CDR3 spans 15 residues. Germline trimming cut 3 bases from V and 2 bases from J; bases unmatched to any gene: 2. Germline V CDR1 and CDR2: SGHNT, YYREEE (reference sequence).

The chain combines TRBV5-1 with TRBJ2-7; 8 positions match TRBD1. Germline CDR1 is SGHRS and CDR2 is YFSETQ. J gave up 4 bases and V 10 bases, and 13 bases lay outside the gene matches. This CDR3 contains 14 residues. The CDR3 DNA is TGCGCCTCCAGGCCTACAGGACAGGGATACGAGCAGTACTTC. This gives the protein CASRPTGQGYEQYF.

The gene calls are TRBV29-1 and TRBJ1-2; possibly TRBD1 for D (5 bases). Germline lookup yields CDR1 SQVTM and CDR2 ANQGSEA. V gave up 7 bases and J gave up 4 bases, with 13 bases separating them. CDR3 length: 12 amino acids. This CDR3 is CSGLTDLYGYTF. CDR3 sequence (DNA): TGCAGCGGGTTGACAGATCTCTATGGCTACACCTTC.

The CDR3 DNA is TGCGCCAGCAGCTTCCGGGACAGGAGTAACTATGGCTACACCTTC. Its protein is CASSFRDRSNYGYTF. The genes are TRBV4-1 and TRBJ1-2; 8 positions agree with TRBD1. With V trimmed by 5 bases and J by 1 base, 6 bases remained unmatched. The CDR3 length is 15 residues. Germline CDR1 MGHRA, CDR2 YSYEKL.

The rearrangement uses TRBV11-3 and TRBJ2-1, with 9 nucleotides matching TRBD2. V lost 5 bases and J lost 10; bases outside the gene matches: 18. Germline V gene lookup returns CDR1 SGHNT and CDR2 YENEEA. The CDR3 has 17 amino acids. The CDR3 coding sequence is TGTGCCAGCAGCCCAGGAGCAGCTAGCGGGACCGAGGGGGAGCAGTTCTTC. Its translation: CASSPGAASGTEGEQFF.

CDR3: CASRRPGQDPRAFF. The CDR3 region has the DNA TGCGCCAGCAGGCGTCCGGGACAGGACCCTAGGGCTTTCTTT. V is TRBV4-1 and J is TRBJ1-1; 8 nucleotides align to TRBD1. V dropped 6 bases and J dropped 11; count of bases not matched to a gene: 14. The CDR3 contains 14 residues. Germline V gene sequence: CDR1 MGHRA, CDR2 YSYEKL.

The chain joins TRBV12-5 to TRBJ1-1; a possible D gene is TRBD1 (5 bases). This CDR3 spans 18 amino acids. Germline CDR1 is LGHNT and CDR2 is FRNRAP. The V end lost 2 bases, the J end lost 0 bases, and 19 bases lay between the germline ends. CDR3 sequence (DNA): TGTGCTAGTGGTTTGATAAATCCCACGGACAAAATGAACACTGAAGCTTTCTTT. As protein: CASGLINPTDKMNTEAFF.

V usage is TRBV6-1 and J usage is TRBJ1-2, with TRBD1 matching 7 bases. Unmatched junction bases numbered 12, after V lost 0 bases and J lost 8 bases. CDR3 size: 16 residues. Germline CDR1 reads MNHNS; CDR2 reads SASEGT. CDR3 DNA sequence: TGTGCCAGCAGTGAAGCGGCGCGGCAGGGGGTAGTCGGCTACACCTTC. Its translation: CASSEAARQGVVGYTF.

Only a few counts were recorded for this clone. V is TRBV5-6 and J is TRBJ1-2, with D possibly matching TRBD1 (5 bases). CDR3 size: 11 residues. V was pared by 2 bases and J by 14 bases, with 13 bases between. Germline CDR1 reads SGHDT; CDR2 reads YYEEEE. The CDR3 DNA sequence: TGTGCCAGCAGCTTCGGTGGGGCTAGGACCTTC. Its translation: CASSFGGARTF.

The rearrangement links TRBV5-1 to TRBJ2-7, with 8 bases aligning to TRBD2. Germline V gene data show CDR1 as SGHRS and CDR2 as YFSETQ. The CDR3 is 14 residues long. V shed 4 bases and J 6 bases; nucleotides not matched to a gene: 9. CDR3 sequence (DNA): TGCGCCAGCAGCCCGGGACTAGTCGGAACCGAGCAGTACTTC. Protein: CASSPGLVGTEQYF.

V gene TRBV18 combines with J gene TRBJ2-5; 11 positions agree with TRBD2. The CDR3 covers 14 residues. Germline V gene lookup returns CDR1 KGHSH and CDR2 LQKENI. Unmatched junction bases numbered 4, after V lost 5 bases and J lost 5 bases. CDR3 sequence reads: CASSNSGRAETQYF. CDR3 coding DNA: TGTGCCAGCTCAAATAGCGGGAGGGCCGAGACCCAGTACTTC.

The CDR3 here is CASRPQGGETQYF. The DNA of the CDR3 is TGTGCCAGCCGTCCACAGGGGGGGGAGACCCAGTACTTC. V gene TRBV11-3 combines with J gene TRBJ2-5, with a weak D call TRBD1 (8 bases). The CDR3 is 13 amino acids. The germline V and J ends were trimmed by 8 bases and 5 bases, with 15 bases remaining between them. Germline values: CDR1 SGHNT, CDR2 YENEEA.

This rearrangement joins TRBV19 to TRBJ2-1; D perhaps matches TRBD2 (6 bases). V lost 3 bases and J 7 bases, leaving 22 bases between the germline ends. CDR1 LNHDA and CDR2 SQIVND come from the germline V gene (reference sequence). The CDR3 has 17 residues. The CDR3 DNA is TGTGCCAGTAGTATGGGTAGGTGGGGGACCCGGGGGAATGAGCAGTTCTTC. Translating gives CASSMGRWGTRGNEQFF. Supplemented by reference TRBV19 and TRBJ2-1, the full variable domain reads DGGITQSPKYLFRKEGQNVTLSCEQNLNHDAMYWYRQDPGQGLRLIYYSQIVNDFQKGDIAEGYSVSREKKESFPLTVTSAQKNPTAFYLCASSMGRWGTRGNEQFFGPGTRLTVL.

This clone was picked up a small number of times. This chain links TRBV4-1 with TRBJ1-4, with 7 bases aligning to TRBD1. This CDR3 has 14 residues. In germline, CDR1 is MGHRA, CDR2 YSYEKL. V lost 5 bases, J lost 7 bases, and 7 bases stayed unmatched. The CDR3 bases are TGCGCCAGCAGCTACCCGGGACAGACTGAAAAACTGTTTTTT. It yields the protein CASSYPGQTEKLFF.

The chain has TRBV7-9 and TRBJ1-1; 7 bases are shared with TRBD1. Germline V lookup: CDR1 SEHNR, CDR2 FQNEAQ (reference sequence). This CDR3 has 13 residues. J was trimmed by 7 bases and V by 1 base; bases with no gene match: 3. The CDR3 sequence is CASSLGQGGEAFF. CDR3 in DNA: TGTGCCAGCAGCTTAGGACAGGGAGGTGAAGCTTTCTTT.

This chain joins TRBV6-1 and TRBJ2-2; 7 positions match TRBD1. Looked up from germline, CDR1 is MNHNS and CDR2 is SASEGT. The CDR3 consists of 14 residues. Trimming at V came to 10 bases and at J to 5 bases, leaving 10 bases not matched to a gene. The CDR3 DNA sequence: TGTGCCACCCTACGACAGGGTTTAACCGGGGAGCTGTTTTTT. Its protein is CATLRQGLTGELFF.

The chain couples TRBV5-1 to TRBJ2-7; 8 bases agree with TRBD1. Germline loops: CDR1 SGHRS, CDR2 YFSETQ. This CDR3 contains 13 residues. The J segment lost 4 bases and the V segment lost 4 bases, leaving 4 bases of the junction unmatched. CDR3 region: CASSQDRAYEQYF. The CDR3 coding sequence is TGCGCCAGCAGCCAGGACAGGGCATACGAGCAGTACTTC.

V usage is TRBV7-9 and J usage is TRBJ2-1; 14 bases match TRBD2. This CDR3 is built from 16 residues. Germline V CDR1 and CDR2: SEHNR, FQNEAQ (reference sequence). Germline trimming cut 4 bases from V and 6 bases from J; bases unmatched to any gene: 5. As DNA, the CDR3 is TGTGCCAGCAGCTCGCAGACTAGCGGGAGGGTCAATGAGCAGTTCTTC. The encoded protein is CASSSQTSGRVNEQFF.

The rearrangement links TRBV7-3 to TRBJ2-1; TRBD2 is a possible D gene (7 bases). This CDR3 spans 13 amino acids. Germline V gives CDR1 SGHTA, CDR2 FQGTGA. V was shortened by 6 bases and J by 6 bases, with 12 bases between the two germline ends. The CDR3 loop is CASRGGGSNEQFF. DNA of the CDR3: TGTGCCAGCAGGGGGGGCGGGAGCAATGAGCAGTTCTTC.